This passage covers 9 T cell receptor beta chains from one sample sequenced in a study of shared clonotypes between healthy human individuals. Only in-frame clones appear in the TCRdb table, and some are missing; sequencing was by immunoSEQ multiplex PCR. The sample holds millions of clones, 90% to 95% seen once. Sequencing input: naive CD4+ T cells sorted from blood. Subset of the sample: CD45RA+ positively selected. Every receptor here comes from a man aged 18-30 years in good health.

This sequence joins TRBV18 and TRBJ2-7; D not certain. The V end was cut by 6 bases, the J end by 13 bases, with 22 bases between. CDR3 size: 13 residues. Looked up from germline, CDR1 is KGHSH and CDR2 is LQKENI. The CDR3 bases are TGTGCCAGCTCCCCGACCCGGAGCCAACATAACTACTTC. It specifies CASSPTRSQHNYF.

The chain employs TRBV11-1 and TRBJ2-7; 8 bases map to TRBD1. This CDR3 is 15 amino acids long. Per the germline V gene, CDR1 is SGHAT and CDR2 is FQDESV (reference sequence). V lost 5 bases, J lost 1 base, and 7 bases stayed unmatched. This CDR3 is CASSRLTGASYEQYF. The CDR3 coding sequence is TGTGCCAGCAGCAGACTGACAGGGGCGTCCTACGAGCAGTACTTC.

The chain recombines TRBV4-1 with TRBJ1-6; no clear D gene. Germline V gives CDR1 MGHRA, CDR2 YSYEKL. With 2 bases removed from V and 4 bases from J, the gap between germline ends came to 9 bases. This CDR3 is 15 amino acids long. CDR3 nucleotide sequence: TGCGCCAGCAGCCAAAGTACAGTTTATAATTCACCCCTCCACTTT. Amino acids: CASSQSTVYNSPLHF.

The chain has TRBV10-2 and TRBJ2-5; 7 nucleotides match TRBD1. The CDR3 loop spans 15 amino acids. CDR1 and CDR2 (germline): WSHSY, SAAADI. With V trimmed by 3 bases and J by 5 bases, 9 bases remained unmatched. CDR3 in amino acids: CASSDPLTGWETQYF. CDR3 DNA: TGCGCCAGCAGTGACCCACTGACAGGGTGGGAGACCCAGTACTTC.

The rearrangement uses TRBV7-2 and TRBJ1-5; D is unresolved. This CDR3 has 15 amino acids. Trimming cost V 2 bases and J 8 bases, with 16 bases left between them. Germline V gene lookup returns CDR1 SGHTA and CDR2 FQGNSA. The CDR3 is CASSLLGRIDEPQHF. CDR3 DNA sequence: TGTGCCAGCAGCTTATTAGGGCGGATTGATGAGCCCCAGCATTTT.

CDR3 nucleotides: TGCGCCAGCAGCCAAGGGACGGGAGGCTACACCTTC. It is translated as CASSQGTGGYTF. The chain joins TRBV4-1 to TRBJ1-2; D remains ambiguous. CDR1 is MGHRA, CDR2 YSYEKL, per germline. Trimming removed 1 base at V and 8 bases at J, with 8 bases between. The CDR3 is 12 residues long.

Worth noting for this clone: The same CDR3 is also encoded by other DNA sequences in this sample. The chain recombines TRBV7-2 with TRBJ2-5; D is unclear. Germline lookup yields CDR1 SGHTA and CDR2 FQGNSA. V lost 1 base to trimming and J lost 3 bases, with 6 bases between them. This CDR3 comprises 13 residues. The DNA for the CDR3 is TGTGCCAGCAGCTTAGGACAAAAAGAGACCCAGTACTTC. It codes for CASSLGQKETQYF.

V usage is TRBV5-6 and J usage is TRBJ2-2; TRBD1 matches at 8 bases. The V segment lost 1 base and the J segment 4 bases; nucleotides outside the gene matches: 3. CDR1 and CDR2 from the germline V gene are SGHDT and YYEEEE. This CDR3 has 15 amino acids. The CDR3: CASSLSQGATGELFF. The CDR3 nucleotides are TGTGCCAGCAGCTTGTCGCAGGGGGCCACCGGGGAGCTGTTTTTT.

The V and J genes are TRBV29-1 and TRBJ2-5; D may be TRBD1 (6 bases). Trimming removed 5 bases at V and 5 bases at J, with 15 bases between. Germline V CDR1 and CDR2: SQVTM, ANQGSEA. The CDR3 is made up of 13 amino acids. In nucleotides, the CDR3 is TGCAGCGTTCATCTAACAGGGTTGGAGACCCAGTACTTC. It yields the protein CSVHLTGLETQYF.